Listed here are 20 T cell receptor beta chains from one sample, sequenced in a study of prognosis after radiotherapy for stage I lung cancer. Genomic DNA provided the template from which TCR beta CDR3 was amplified by two-round multiplex PCR. First-round PCR amplification was performed with primers specific to each TRBV and TRBJ gene. One entry per CDR3 protein results from TCRdb running MiXCR on the multiplex PCR reads. The table has some 20,000 distinct CDR3 sequences, approximately 39% seen once. Source: PBMCs, taken before or after stereotactic body radiation therapy (not recorded which). These receptors were taken from a donor aged 50 or older with non-small cell lung cancer.

This chain uses TRBV28 with TRBJ1-6, with TRBD1 matching over 9 bases. The CDR3 totals 16 residues. The V gene end was trimmed by 7 bases and the J gene end by 9 bases; junction bases not matched to a gene: 13. The germline V gene encodes CDR1 MDHEN and CDR2 SYDVKM. This chain's CDR3 is CASIGQGRSWGSPLHF. The CDR3 DNA sequence: TGTGCCAGCATCGGACAGGGGAGGTCGTGGGGTTCACCCCTCCACTTT.

At least ten counts were recorded for this clonotype. This rearrangement joins TRBV20-1 to TRBJ2-3; 15 bases line up with TRBD2. The CDR3 runs to 18 residues. Germline CDR1 and CDR2: DFQATT and SNEGSKA (reference sequence). Trimming removed 2 bases from V and 2 bases from J; junction bases left unmatched: 8. The CDR3 sequence is CSARRMGLAGGATDTQYF. The CDR3 DNA reads as TGCAGTGCTAGAAGAATGGGACTAGCGGGAGGCGCCACAGATACGCAGTATTTT.

This clonotype came up once. Compared with germline, one end of the junction differs, possibly owing to a read error. The chain carries TRBV7-2 and TRBJ2-1, with D perhaps given as TRBD1 or TRBD2 (5 bases each). This CDR3 contains 14 residues. CDR1 is SGHTA and CDR2 is FQGNSA in the germline V gene. CDR3 region: CAISLEGRSGRQFF. The CDR3 nucleotides read TGTGCCATCAGCTTAGAGGGACGGTCGGGACGGCAGTTCTTC.

As for this clonotype: At one of its ends the junction is not consistent with the germline gene, which may arise from a read error. The chain is built from TRBV11-2 and TRBJ2-5; D remains ambiguous. CDR1 is SGHAT and CDR2 is FQNNGV in the germline V gene. This CDR3 is built from 15 residues. This CDR3 is CASRLVGSSTETKYF. In DNA form, the CDR3 reads TGTGCCAGCAGATTAGTAGGTAGCTCGACGGAGACCAAGTACTTC.

This clonotype was recorded many times. The J gene is TRBJ2-1, the V gene TRBV3-1; tentatively, D is TRBD1 (6 bases). The CDR3 has 15 amino acids. V dropped 0 bases and J dropped 5 bases, with 11 bases sitting between them. The germline V gene encodes CDR1 LGHDT and CDR2 YNNKEL (reference sequence). The CDR3 is CASSQDLRGNNEQFF. The DNA of the CDR3 is TGTGCCAGCAGCCAAGATCTTAGGGGGAACAATGAGCAGTTCTTC.

This clonotype was counted many times. The chain uses TRBV12-3 or TRBV12-4 and TRBJ2-3; D not certain. V was trimmed by 10 bases and J by 2 bases, leaving 16 bases between them. The CDR3 has 14 residues. CDR3 bases: TGTGCCACCTACGCAAGTGGAGCCACAGATACGCAGTATTTT. This gives the protein CATYASGATDTQYF.

Details on this clonotype: A much larger clone differs by one base, so this may be a read error. The genes are TRBV6-2 or TRBV6-3 and TRBJ2-2; 7 bases map to TRBD1. Germline lookup yields CDR1 MNHEY and CDR2 SVGEGT. V shed 6 bases and J 6 bases; nucleotides not matched to a gene: 10. The CDR3 length is 15 residues. CDR3 DNA sequence: TGTGCCAGCAGAAAGACAGGGACAAACGCCGGGGAGCTGTTTTTT. This translates into CASRKTGTNAGELFF.

This clonotype was counted at least ten times. V usage is TRBV3-1 and J usage is TRBJ2-1; TRBD2 matches at 7 bases. V shed 1 base, J shed 2 bases, and the junction held 11 bases outside the gene matches. The CDR3 has 18 residues. Germline V gene lookup returns CDR1 LGHDT and CDR2 YNNKEL (reference sequence). The CDR3 spells CASSQVGWAGVTYNEQFF. The CDR3 DNA sequence: TGTGCCAGCAGCCAAGTTGGTTGGGCGGGAGTGACCTACAATGAGCAGTTCTTC.

The chain couples TRBV6-2 or TRBV6-3 to TRBJ1-3; no firm D call. CDR3 size: 14 residues. Trimming removed 8 bases from V and 0 bases from J, with 11 bases in between. Germline values: CDR1 MNHEY, CDR2 SVGEGT. The CDR3 DNA follows: TGTGCCAGCGCGGACCTGAGCTCTGGAAACACCATATATTTT. It is translated as CASADLSSGNTIYF.

This clonotype was found many times. In DNA, the CDR3 is TGTGCCAGTGCGGGGGCCATGAACACTGAAGCTTTCTTT. Translating it yields CASAGAMNTEAFF. The chain carries TRBV6-1 and TRBJ1-1; D is perhaps TRBD1 (6 bases). Germline V gene data show CDR1 as MNHNS and CDR2 as SASEGT. V shed 9 bases and J shed 0 bases, with 11 bases lying between them. This CDR3 is built from 13 residues.

The V and J genes are TRBV6-2 or TRBV6-3 and TRBJ2-7; D possibly corresponds to TRBD1 (5 bases). Trimming stripped 2 bases from V and 4 bases from J, with 15 bases between. CDR1 and CDR2 from the germline V gene are MNHEY and SVGEGT. This CDR3 spans 15 amino acids. CDR3 region: CASSYGMAGSYEQYF. CDR3 coding DNA: TGTGCCAGCAGTTACGGAATGGCAGGGTCTTACGAGCAGTACTTC.

This clonotype was picked up many times. This chain joins TRBV6-4 and TRBJ2-1; perhaps TRBD1 as D (6 bases). Germline V CDR1 and CDR2: MRHNA, SNTAGT. This CDR3 region has 15 residues. V was trimmed by 2 bases and J by 2 bases, leaving 10 bases between them. CDR3 sequence reads: CASSDGRGPYNEQFF. In nucleotides, the CDR3 is TGTGCCAGCAGTGACGGCAGGGGACCCTACAATGAGCAGTTCTTC.

This clonotype was recorded at least ten times. The gene calls are TRBV4-1 and TRBJ1-2; D gene uncertain. The CDR3 has 18 residues. Looked up from germline, CDR1 is MGHRA and CDR2 is YSYEKL. Trimming cost V 0 bases and J 6 bases, with 23 bases left between them. The CDR3: CASSQDPVSLGYSNGYTF. For the CDR3, the DNA is TGCGCCAGCAGCCAAGATCCGGTGAGCTTGGGGTATTCGAATGGCTACACCTTC.

This clonotype was recorded a few times. Since a much larger clone is just one base distant, this may be a read error. The chain uses TRBV18 and TRBJ2-1; D unresolved. The CDR3 is 13 amino acids. Trimming pared 4 bases from V and 10 bases from J, leaving 14 bases between. CDR1 KGHSH and CDR2 LQKENI come from the germline V gene. This CDR3 is CASSHRAPREQFF. The CDR3 bases are TGTGCCAGCTCACATCGGGCCCCCCGGGAGCAGTTCTTC.

In this sample, this clonotype turned up many times. The chain joins TRBV29-1 to TRBJ1-2; D may be TRBD1 (6 bases). The V end lost 4 bases, the J end lost 4 bases, and 13 bases lay between the germline ends. This CDR3 has 13 residues. Germline CDR1 is SQVTM and CDR2 is ANQGSEA. The CDR3 loop is CSVGARGAYGYTF. The DNA for the CDR3 is TGCAGCGTTGGGGCCAGGGGCGCCTATGGCTACACCTTC.

Ten or more counts support this clonotype. The chain links TRBV6-2 or TRBV6-3 to TRBJ2-2; possibly TRBD1 or TRBD2 for D (5 bases each). Trimming took off 6 bases at V and 7 bases at J, with 9 bases between the two ends. In germline, CDR1 is MNHEY, CDR2 SVGEGT. The CDR3 length is 12 residues. The CDR3 nucleotides read TGTGCCAGCAGGGGGGATGACGGGGAGCTGTTTTTT. This encodes CASRGDDGELFF.

This clonotype was recorded at least ten times. The chain couples TRBV11-2 to TRBJ1-1; D not resolved. Trimming removed 1 base from V and 1 base from J, with 10 bases in between. The CDR3 has 15 residues. Germline V gene sequence: CDR1 SGHAT, CDR2 FQNNGV. CDR3 nucleotides: TGTGCCAGCAGCTTAGGTAGAGGGCGGAACACTGAAGCTTTCTTT. Its translation is CASSLGRGRNTEAFF.

DNA for the CDR3: TGTGCCAGCAGGCGACTTGGAGATACCCAGTACTTC. Its protein product is CASRRLGDTQYF. The J gene is TRBJ2-5, the V gene TRBV6-1, with D unresolved. Trimming cost V 6 bases and J 8 bases, with 13 bases left between them. Germline V gene data show CDR1 as MNHNS and CDR2 as SASEGT. The CDR3 runs 12 residues.

This clonotype was counted many times. The genes are TRBV5-1 and TRBJ1-1; TRBD1 aligns across 10 bases. The V and J ends lost 2 bases and 6 bases, in that order; junction bases with no gene match: 7. This CDR3 has 15 residues. Germline-derived CDR1 and CDR2 are SGHRS and YFSETQ. The CDR3 loop reads CASSFLGQGEAEAFF. CDR3 coding DNA: TGCGCCAGCAGCTTCCTTGGACAGGGGGAGGCTGAAGCTTTCTTT.

The J gene is TRBJ2-7, the V gene TRBV6-1; a weak D match, TRBD2 (5 bases). The CDR3 is 13 residues long. V was clipped by 6 bases and J by 3 bases, with 12 bases between them. Per the germline V gene, CDR1 is MNHNS and CDR2 is SASEGT. CDR3 sequence reads: CASSFKRYYEQYF. Written as DNA, the CDR3 is TGTGCCAGCAGCTTTAAGCGGTACTACGAGCAGTACTTC.